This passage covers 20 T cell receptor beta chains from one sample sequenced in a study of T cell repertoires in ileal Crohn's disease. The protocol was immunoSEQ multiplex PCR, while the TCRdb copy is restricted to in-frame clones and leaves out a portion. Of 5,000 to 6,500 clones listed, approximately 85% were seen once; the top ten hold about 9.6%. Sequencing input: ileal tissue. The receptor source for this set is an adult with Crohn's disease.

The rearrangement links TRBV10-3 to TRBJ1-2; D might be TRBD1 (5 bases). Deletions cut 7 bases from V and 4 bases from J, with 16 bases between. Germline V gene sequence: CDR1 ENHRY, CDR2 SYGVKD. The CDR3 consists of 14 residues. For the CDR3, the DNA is TGTGCCATCACCTATGGGGGGGAGGGCTATGGCTACACCTTC. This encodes CAITYGGEGYGYTF.

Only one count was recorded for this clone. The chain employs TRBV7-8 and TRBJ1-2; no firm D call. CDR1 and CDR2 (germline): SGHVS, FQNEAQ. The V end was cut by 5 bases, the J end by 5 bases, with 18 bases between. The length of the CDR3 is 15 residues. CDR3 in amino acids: CASSAERFPPYGYTF. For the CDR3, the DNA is TGTGCCAGCAGCGCCGAGCGGTTCCCTCCTTATGGCTACACCTTC.

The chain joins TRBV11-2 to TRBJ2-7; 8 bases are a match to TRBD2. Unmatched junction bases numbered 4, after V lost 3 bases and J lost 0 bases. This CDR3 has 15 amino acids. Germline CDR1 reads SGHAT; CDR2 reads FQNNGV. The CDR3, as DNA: TGTGCCAGCAGCTTTACGGGGGGGGTCTCCTACGAGCAGTACTTC. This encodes CASSFTGGVSYEQYF.

CDR3 sequence: CASGWSGGTGELFF. CDR3 coding DNA: TGTGCCAGCGGGTGGAGCGGGGGCACCGGGGAGCTGTTTTTT. The J gene is TRBJ2-2, the V gene TRBV25-1; TRBD2 agrees at 8 bases. CDR1 MGHDK and CDR2 SYGVNS come from the germline V gene. V lost 8 bases, J lost 4 bases, and 6 bases stayed unmatched. The length of the CDR3 is 14 residues.

The DNA for the CDR3 is TGTGCCAGCAGGGCGACTAGCGGGGGGGCCAATGAGCAGTTCTTC. It specifies CASRATSGGANEQFF. This chain uses TRBV5-4 with TRBJ2-1; TRBD2 aligns across 14 bases. V lost 5 bases to trimming and J lost 6 bases; unmatched junction nucleotides: 4. This CDR3 region has 15 residues. Germline CDR1 reads SGHNT; CDR2 reads YYREEE (reference sequence).

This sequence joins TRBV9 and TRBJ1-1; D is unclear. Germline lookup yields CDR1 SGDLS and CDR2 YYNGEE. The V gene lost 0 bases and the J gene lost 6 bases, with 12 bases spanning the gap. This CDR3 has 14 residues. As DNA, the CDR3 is TGTGCCAGCAGCGTAGGTACAGCCGCCCCTGAAGCTTTCTTT. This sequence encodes CASSVGTAAPEAFF.

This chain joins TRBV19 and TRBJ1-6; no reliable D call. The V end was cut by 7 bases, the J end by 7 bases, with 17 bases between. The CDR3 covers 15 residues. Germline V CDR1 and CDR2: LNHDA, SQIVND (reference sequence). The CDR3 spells CASKSSGSSNSPLHF. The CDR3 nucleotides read TGTGCCAGTAAATCCTCGGGTTCCTCCAATTCACCCCTCCACTTT.

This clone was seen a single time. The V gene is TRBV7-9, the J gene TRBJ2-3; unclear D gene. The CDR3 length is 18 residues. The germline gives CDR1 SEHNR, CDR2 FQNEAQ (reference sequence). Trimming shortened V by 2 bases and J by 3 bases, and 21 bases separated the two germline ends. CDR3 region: CASSLPPTVYQWTDTQYF. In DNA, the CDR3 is TGTGCCAGCAGCTTACCACCGACTGTCTATCAATGGACAGATACGCAGTATTTT.

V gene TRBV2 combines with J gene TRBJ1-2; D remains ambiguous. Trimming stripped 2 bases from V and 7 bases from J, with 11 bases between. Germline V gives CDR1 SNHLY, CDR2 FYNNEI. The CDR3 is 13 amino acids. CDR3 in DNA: TGTGCCAGCAGTGAATCGGTTCGGAGTGGCTACACCTTC. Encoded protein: CASSESVRSGYTF.

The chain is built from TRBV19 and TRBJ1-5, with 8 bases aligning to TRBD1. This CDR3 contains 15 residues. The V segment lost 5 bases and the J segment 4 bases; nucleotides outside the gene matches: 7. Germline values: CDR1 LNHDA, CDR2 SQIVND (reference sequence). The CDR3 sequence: CASSVTGVHNQPQHF. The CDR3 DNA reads TGTGCCAGTAGTGTGACAGGGGTTCATAATCAGCCCCAGCATTTT.

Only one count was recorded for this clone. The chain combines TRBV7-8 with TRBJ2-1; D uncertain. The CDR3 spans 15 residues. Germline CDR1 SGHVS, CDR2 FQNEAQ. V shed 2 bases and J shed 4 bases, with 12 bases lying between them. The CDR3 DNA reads TGTGCCAGCAGCTTAAGTCAGGAACGTTACAATGAGCAGTTCTTC. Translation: CASSLSQERYNEQFF.

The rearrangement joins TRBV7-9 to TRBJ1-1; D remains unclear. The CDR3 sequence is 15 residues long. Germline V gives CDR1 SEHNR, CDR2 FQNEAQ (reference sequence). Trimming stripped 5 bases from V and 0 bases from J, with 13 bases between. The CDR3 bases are TGTGCCAGCAGCCAGGCAGGTTCGGTGAACACTGAAGCTTTCTTT. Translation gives CASSQAGSVNTEAFF. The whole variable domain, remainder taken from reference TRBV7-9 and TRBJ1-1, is DTGVSQNPRHKITKRGQNVTFRCDPISEHNRLYWYRQTLGQGPEFLTYFQNEAQLEKSRLLSDRFSAERPKGSFSTLEIQRTEQGDSAMYLCASSQAGSVNTEAFFGQGTRLTVV.

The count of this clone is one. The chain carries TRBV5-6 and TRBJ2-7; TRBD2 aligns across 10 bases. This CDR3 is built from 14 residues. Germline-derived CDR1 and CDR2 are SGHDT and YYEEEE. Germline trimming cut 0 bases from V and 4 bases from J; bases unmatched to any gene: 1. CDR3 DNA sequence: TGTGCCAGCAGCTTGGTAGCGGGAGGATACGAGCAGTACTTC. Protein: CASSLVAGGYEQYF. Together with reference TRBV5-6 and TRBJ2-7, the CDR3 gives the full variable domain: DAGVTQSPTHLIKTRGQQVTLRCSPKSGHDTVSWYQQALGQGPQFIFQYYEEEERQRGNFPDRFSGHQFPNYSSELNVNALLLGDSALYLCASSLVAGGYEQYFGPGTRLTVT.

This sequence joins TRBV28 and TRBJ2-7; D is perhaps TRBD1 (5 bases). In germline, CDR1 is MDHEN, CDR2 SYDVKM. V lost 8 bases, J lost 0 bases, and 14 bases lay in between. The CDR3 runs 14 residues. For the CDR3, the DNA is TGTGCCAGCTTGGGCAACAGGCCCTCCTACGAGCAGTACTTC. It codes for CASLGNRPSYEQYF.

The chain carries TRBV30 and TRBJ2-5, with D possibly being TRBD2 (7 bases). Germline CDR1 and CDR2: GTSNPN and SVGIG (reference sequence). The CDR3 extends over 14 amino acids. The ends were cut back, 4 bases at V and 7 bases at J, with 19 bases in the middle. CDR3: CAWTAGGAQATQYF. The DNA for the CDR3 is TGTGCCTGGACCGCTGGGGGGGCGCAGGCGACCCAGTACTTC. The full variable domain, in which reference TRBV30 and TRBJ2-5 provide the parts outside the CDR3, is SQTIHQWPATLVQPVGSPLSLECTVEGTSNPNLYWYRQAAGRGLQLLFYSVGIGQISSEVPQNLSASRPQDRQFILSSKKLLLSDSGFYLCAWTAGGAQATQYFGPGTRLLVL.

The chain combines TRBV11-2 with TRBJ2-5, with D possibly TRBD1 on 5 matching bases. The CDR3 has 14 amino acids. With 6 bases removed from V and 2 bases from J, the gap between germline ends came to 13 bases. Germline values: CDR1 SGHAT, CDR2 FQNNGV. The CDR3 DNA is TGTGCCAGCAGTGAGCAGGGCAGGCAAGAGACCCAGTACTTC. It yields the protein CASSEQGRQETQYF. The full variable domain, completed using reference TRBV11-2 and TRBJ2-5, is EAGVAQSPRYKIIEKRQSVAFWCNPISGHATLYWYQQILGQGPKLLIQFQNNGVVDDSQLPKDRFSAERLKGVDSTLKIQPAKLEDSAVYLCASSEQGRQETQYFGPGTRLLVL.

Here the CDR3 reads CASSSSLVETQYF. The CDR3 DNA sequence: TGTGCCAGCAGCTCTAGCCTAGTAGAGACCCAGTACTTC. The gene calls are TRBV7-7 and TRBJ2-5, with D maybe TRBD2 (5 bases). The V gene lost 4 bases and the J gene lost 4 bases, with 10 bases spanning the gap. Germline-derived CDR1 and CDR2 are SSHAT and FNYEAQ (reference sequence). The CDR3 consists of 13 residues.

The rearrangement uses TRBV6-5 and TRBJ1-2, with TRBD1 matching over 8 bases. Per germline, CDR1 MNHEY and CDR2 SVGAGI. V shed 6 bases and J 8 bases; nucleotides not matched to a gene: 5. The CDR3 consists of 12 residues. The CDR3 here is CASRRTGNGYTF. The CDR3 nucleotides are TGTGCCAGCAGACGGACAGGGAACGGCTACACCTTC.

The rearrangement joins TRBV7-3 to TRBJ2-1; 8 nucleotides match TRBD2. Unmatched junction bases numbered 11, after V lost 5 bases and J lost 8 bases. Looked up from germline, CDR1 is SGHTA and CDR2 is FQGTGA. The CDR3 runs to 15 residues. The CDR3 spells CASSPTGGAVDEQFF. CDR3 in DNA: TGTGCCAGCAGCCCAACGGGAGGGGCAGTCGATGAGCAGTTCTTC.

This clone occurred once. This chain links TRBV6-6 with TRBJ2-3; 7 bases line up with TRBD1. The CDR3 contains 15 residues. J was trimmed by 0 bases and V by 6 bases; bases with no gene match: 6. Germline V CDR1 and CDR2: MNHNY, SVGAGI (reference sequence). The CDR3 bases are TGTGCCAGCAGCAGGGGGATCACTAGCACAGATACGCAGTATTTT. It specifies CASSRGITSTDTQYF.